A selection of T cell receptor beta chains follows, all from one sample in a study of T cell changes during pregnancy in multiple sclerosis. Some clones are missing from TCRdb's copy, which holds only in-frame ones; the method was immunoSEQ multiplex PCR. Of over 45,000 clones listed, approximately 90% are singletons. The sequencing used peripheral blood, collected in the third trimester of pregnancy. The receptors were sampled from a female donor in good health, enrolled as a control in a pregnancy study. CDR3s include the opening cysteine and the closing phenylalanine or tryptophan. Each record gives: J gene, D gene, V gene, clone size, CDR3 protein, CDR3 DNA. The D gene is left open where the match is weak. Not all rows give a size; the values are once, few, many and, for expanded clones, a class.

>TRBJ1-2|TRBD1|TRBV28|NA
CASSPDRGRGHYGYTF
TGTGCCAGCAGCCCGGACAGGGGCCGGGGGCACTATGGCTACACCTTC
>TRBJ1-1|NA|TRBV6-1|NA
CASSEVRETEAFF
TGTGCCAGCAGTGAAGTAAGGGAGACTGAAGCTTTCTTT
>TRBJ2-5|NA|TRBV21-1|NA
CASRGKETQYF
TGTGCCAGCCGCGGGAAGGAGACCCAGTACTTC
>TRBJ2-1|NA|TRBV11-2|NA
CASSSLAGISYNEQFF
TGTGCCAGCAGCTCCCTGGCCGGGATCTCCTACAATGAGCAGTTCTTC
>TRBJ1-2|TRBD1|TRBV9|NA
CASSHTRQGDSYGYTF
TGTGCCAGCAGCCATACACGACAGGGAGACAGCTATGGCTACACCTTC
>TRBJ2-2|TRBD1|TRBV7-3|NA
CASSEGTGVNTGELFF
TGTGCCAGCAGCGAAGGGACAGGGGTGAACACCGGGGAGCTGTTTTTT
>TRBJ2-1|NA|TRBV4-3|NA
CASSQEEAIKYNEQFF
TGCGCCAGCAGCCAAGAAGAGGCAATCAAATACAATGAGCAGTTCTTC
>TRBJ1-1|NA|TRBV7-3|NA
CASSLARLNTEAFF
TGTGCCAGCAGCTTGGCCAGATTGAACACTGAAGCTTTCTTT
>TRBJ2-7|NA|TRBV30|NA
CAWIEVSGAQYF
TGTGCCTGGATAGAAGTTTCGGGTGCGCAGTACTTC
>TRBJ2-5|NA|TRBV7-2|NA
CASSSYGDPATQYF
TGTGCCAGCAGCTCTTACGGGGATCCCGCGACCCAGTACTTC
>TRBJ2-7|NA|TRBV6-6|few
CASRSQGSYEQYF
TGTGCCAGCAGGTCTCAGGGATCCTACGAGCAGTACTTC
>TRBJ2-5|NA|TRBV20-1|NA
CSGEHQETQYF
TGCAGTGGAGAGCACCAAGAGACCCAGTACTTC
>TRBJ2-1|TRBD2|TRBV13|NA
CASSPRGGSYNEQFF
TGTGCCAGCAGCCCCCGGGGGGGATCATACAATGAGCAGTTCTTC
>TRBJ1-2|NA|TRBV19|NA
CASRNTGPNYGYTF
TGTGCCAGTAGGAATACAGGGCCCAACTATGGCTACACCTTC
>TRBJ2-7|TRBD2|TRBV9|NA
CASSLAGGPYEQYF
TGTGCCAGCAGTTTAGCGGGAGGGCCCTACGAGCAGTACTTC
>TRBJ2-1|TRBD1|TRBV18|once
CASSPTRTGSPEQFF
TGTGCCAGCTCACCAACTAGGACAGGGAGTCCTGAGCAGTTCTTC
>TRBJ1-1|TRBD1|TRBV10-3|NA
CAIMGQLNTEAFF
TGTGCCATCATGGGACAGCTAAACACTGAAGCTTTCTTT
>TRBJ1-6|NA|TRBV5-1|NA
CASSLDFGEYQTRFSYNSPLHF
TGCGCCAGCAGCTTGGACTTTGGGGAATACCAGACTAGATTCTCCTATAATTCACCCCTCCACTTT
>TRBJ2-5|TRBD1|TRBV7-3|NA
CASSPSLGTEETQYF
TGTGCCAGCAGCCCAAGTTTGGGGACAGAAGAGACCCAGTACTTC
>TRBJ1-2|TRBD1|TRBV10-3|NA
CAISASGTAGYTF
TGTGCCATCAGTGCATCCGGGACAGCCGGCTACACCTTC
>TRBJ1-3|TRBD1|TRBV7-2|NA
CASSVQGGAGNTIYF
TGTGCCAGCAGCGTACAGGGGGGGGCTGGAAACACCATATATTTT
>TRBJ2-2|NA|TRBV7-3|once
CASSLTQGELFF
TGTGCCAGCAGCTTGACACAGGGGGAGCTGTTTTTT
>TRBJ1-3|NA|TRBV7-9|NA
CASRPPQVGNTIYF
TGTGCCAGCAGACCTCCCCAGGTTGGAAACACCATATATTTT
>TRBJ2-5|TRBD1|TRBV19|NA
CASSPRVGTGGEETQYF
TGTGCCAGTAGCCCCAGAGTGGGGACAGGGGGCGAAGAGACCCAGTACTTC
>TRBJ2-1|TRBD2|TRBV7-9|once
CASSPGGLAANEQFF
TGTGCCAGCAGCCCAGGGGGACTAGCCGCCAATGAGCAGTTCTTC
>TRBJ1-1|NA|TRBV4-3|NA
CASRGQMNTEAFF
TGCGCCAGCAGGGGACAAATGAACACTGAAGCTTTCTTT
>TRBJ1-1|TRBD1|TRBV7-2|NA
CASSAPGGRTEAFF
TGTGCCAGCAGCGCGCCAGGGGGCAGGACTGAAGCTTTCTTT
>TRBJ2-1|TRBD2|TRBV5-1|NA
CASSFSGNDYNEQFF
TGCGCCAGCAGCTTTAGCGGGAACGACTACAATGAGCAGTTCTTC
>TRBJ2-3|TRBD2|TRBV25-1|NA
CASSEGGPSGPDWSQYF
TGTGCCAGCAGCGAGGGAGGGCCCTCAGGTCCCGATTGGTCGCAGTATTTT
>TRBJ2-5|TRBD1|TRBV5-4|once
CASSSGTGDLETQYF
TGTGCCAGCAGCTCAGGGACAGGGGATCTAGAGACCCAGTACTTC
>TRBJ1-1|TRBD1|TRBV9|once
CASSVTGDEAFF
TGTGCCAGCAGCGTGACAGGGGACGAAGCTTTCTTT
>TRBJ2-1|TRBD2|TRBV18|NA
CASSPRRLAGVSYNEQFF
TGTGCCAGCTCACCGAGAAGACTAGCGGGAGTTTCTTACAATGAGCAGTTCTTC
>TRBJ1-2|NA|TRBV4-1|NA
CASSHRSGEDYGYTF
TGCGCCAGCAGCCACCGGTCCGGGGAAGATTATGGCTACACCTTC
>TRBJ2-5|TRBD2|TRBV7-3|NA
CASSLRAGGQETQYF
TGTGCCAGCAGCTTACGAGCGGGGGGACAAGAGACCCAGTACTTC
>TRBJ2-2|NA|TRBV7-6|NA
CASSSTVTGELFF
TGTGCCAGCAGCTCCACGGTTACCGGGGAGCTGTTTTTT
>TRBJ2-1|NA|TRBV7-8|NA
CASSSETQQFF
TGTGCCAGCAGCTCCGAGACTCAGCAGTTCTTC
>TRBJ2-7|TRBD1|TRBV6-1|NA
CASRPRQGPYEQYF
TGTGCCAGCAGACCCCGACAGGGTCCCTACGAGCAGTACTTC